These 9 T cell receptor beta chains originate from one sample sequenced in a study of shared clonotypes between healthy human individuals. Data came from immunoSEQ multiplex PCR; TCRdb stores just in-frame clones and leaves some out. The sample carries about 1 million clones, around 74% recorded once. Specimen: memory CD4+ T cells sorted from blood. Noted subset: CD45RA-negative fraction. These receptors were obtained from a man between 18 and 29 years old in good health.

V gene TRBV5-4 combines with J gene TRBJ2-7; 11 bases are a match to TRBD2. The germline V gene has CDR1 SGHNT and CDR2 YYREEE (reference sequence). V gave up 0 bases and J gave up 5 bases; unmatched junction bases: 7. The CDR3 loop spans 16 amino acids. CDR3 coding DNA: TGTGCCAGCAGCTTGGGGTCTAGCGGGGGGAGCCACGAGCAGTACTTC. It translates to CASSLGSSGGSHEQYF.

The rearrangement joins TRBV2 to TRBJ2-4; D unresolved. Germline V lookup: CDR1 SNHLY, CDR2 FYNNEI. CDR3 length equals 16 residues. V lost 2 bases and J 3 bases, leaving 14 bases between the germline ends. CDR3 sequence (DNA): TGTGCCAGCAGTGAAAATCGGTGGGTCAGCAAAAACATTCAGTACTTC. Encoded protein: CASSENRWVSKNIQYF. The full variable domain, with the rest looked up from reference TRBV2 and TRBJ2-4, is EPEVTQTPSHQVTQMGQEVILRCVPISNHLYFYWYRQILGQKVEFLVSFYNNEISEKSEIFDDQFSVERPDGSNFTLKIRSTKLEDSAMYFCASSENRWVSKNIQYFGAGTRLSVL.

Worth noting for this clone: Other DNA sequences in this specimen translate into the identical CDR3. J is TRBJ2-5 and V is TRBV7-8; D is possibly TRBD1 or TRBD2 (6 bases each). V was trimmed by 2 bases and J by 4 bases, leaving 11 bases between them. The CDR3 consists of 14 residues. CDR1 is SGHVS, CDR2 FQNEAQ, per germline. The CDR3, as DNA: TGTGCCAGCAGCTTAAGGGGGGCAGGAGAGACCCAGTACTTC. Protein: CASSLRGAGETQYF.

This clone was seen a single time. The chain links TRBV5-1 to TRBJ1-6; 8 bases match TRBD1. Germline CDR1 is SGHRS and CDR2 is YFSETQ. The ends lost 0 bases at V and 9 bases at J; junction bases unmatched: 8. The CDR3 extends over 16 amino acids. CDR3 coding DNA: TGCGCCAGCAGCTTGGGCGCAGGGGGCGCGGTTTCACCCCTCCACTTT. Protein: CASSLGAGGAVSPLHF. The full variable domain, completed using reference TRBV5-1 and TRBJ1-6, is KAGVTQTPRYLIKTRGQQVTLSCSPISGHRSVSWYQQTPGQGLQFLFEYFSETQRNKGNFPGRFSGRQFSNSRSEMNVSTLELGDSALYLCASSLGAGGAVSPLHFGNGTRLTVT.

V usage is TRBV9 and J usage is TRBJ1-2; D gene ambiguous. V shed 1 base and J shed 0 bases, with 13 bases lying between them. Germline assignment: CDR1 SGDLS and CDR2 YYNGEE. CDR3 length equals 16 residues. In DNA, the CDR3 is TGTGCCAGCAGCGTAATGGCAGGCGAAGCTAACTATGGCTACACCTTC. As protein: CASSVMAGEANYGYTF.

The chain couples TRBV5-1 to TRBJ1-2; a weak D match, TRBD1 (5 bases). From germline, CDR1 is SGHRS and CDR2 YFSETQ. The CDR3 runs to 14 residues. V was pared by 3 bases and J by 8 bases, with 17 bases between. The DNA of the CDR3 is TGCGCCAGCAGCTCGCCGGGGACCGAGGGGGGCTACACCTTC. This translates into CASSSPGTEGGYTF.

V gene TRBV29-1 combines with J gene TRBJ2-2; TRBD1 is a possible D gene (5 bases). Germline values: CDR1 SQVTM, CDR2 ANQGSEA. Trimming shortened V by 3 bases and J by 4 bases, and 9 bases separated the two germline ends. The CDR3 extends over 13 amino acids. The CDR3 loop is CSVEIQGTGELFF. CDR3 DNA sequence: TGCAGCGTTGAGATCCAGGGCACCGGGGAGCTGTTTTTT.

This clone occurred a few times. The gene calls are TRBV5-6 and TRBJ1-3; D is possibly TRBD1 (6 bases). V shed 4 bases and J shed 4 bases, with 15 bases lying between them. The germline gives CDR1 SGHDT, CDR2 YYEEEE. CDR3 length: 15 amino acids. CDR3 region: CASSRDRNAGNTIYF. The CDR3 nucleotides are TGTGCCAGCAGCCGAGACAGGAACGCCGGAAACACCATATATTTT.

J is TRBJ1-5 and V is TRBV21-1. TRBV21-1 is termed a pseudogene. The CDR3 sequence is 22 residues long. CDR3 coding DNA: TGTGCCAGCAGCAAAAAAATTCGGGAGGCCCACTCCAGGCGATTAAGGGATCAGCCCCAGCATTTT. Encoded protein: CASSKKIREAHSRRLRDQPQHF.